The entry below describes one TCR beta chain. There is no known antigen for this receptor. No base-level quality is on record; no much larger clone is a single base apart. This sample was taken from a study of blood T cell repertoires in COVID-19 (dated by TCRdb to 2018 to 2020). At the level of the whole study: Samples covering the acute and convalescent phases of COVID-19 were provided by collaborators in the United States, Italy and Spain. The prospective study material was composed of cDNA or gDNA derived from T cells, B-cell-depleted T cells, or PBMCs. Deeply sampled blood TCRbeta repertoires from subjects exposed to, actively infected with, or recovered from COVID-19 were included in the dataset. A freely available public database, intended as a resource for researchers studying the immune response to SARS-CoV-2, is where the repertoires were released. The samples were drawn from the first 160 participants of the ongoing ImmuneRACE study and from over a thousand subjects provided by 6 global collaborators. Sample metadata almost always included a de-identified subject ID, COVID-19 status, age in years and sex. Where HLA class I and class II types were available, the types were taken from metadata supplied by the sample provider, not from assay-based typing.

TCRbeta CDR3 regions were amplified from genomic DNA using the immunoSEQ Assay, a bias-controlled multiplex PCR. In the paper's pipeline: Within the assay, amplification of reference gene primers was used to estimate how many nucleated cells each sample contained. To quantify the absolute abundance of each unique TCRbeta CDR3 rearrangement, sequence reads were collapsed and filtered. For each sample, productive Simpson clonality was calculated as the square root of Simpson's diversity index across productive rearrangements. TCRdb's version of the immuneACCESS table is confined to in-frame rearrangements and falls short of the full clone set. An unresolved V gene accounts for under half of the shortfall where checked; the remainder is of unknown origin. V, J and clone size reflect that table, while D and trimming were determined from the DNA. For this sample the table gives 85,000 to 95,000 clones, of which roughly 87% were detected only once. The ten largest clonotypes hold approximately 5.6% of the sample.

Overall study results and their limits: Clinical and demographic metadata were provided uncurated, with the amount varying by source and participant.

Each collaborating institution followed its own protocols to collect whole blood in K2EDTA tubes. For TCRbeta analysis, collaborators shipped samples in one of three forms: frozen whole blood, isolated PBMCs, or DNA extracted from either of those sample types. From the germline V gene, CDR1 is MDHEN and CDR2 is SYDVKM. Measured from the cysteine to the phenylalanine, the CDR3 is 15 residues long. Solely the CDR3 DNA is kept, with 45 bases framed from the first base. V is trimmed back by 1 base and J by 6 bases, and the junction contains 6 bases that no gene match accounts for. This chain is built from TRBV28 and TRBJ2-7, with 10 bases matching TRBD1. The sequence derives from a woman aged 80 or over with active COVID-19. Sequencing used peripheral blood. The DNA sequence is as follows: TGTGCCAGCAGTTTATCCGGGACAGGGGAGCGCGAGCAGTACTTC. This translates into CASSLSGTGEREQYF.